Listed below are T cell receptor beta chains from one sample, sequenced in a study of T cell repertoires in cytomegalovirus infection. TCRdb re-called the reads through MiXCR, storing one row per CDR3 protein. The data show about 310,000 distinct CDR3 sequences, around 25% seen once. These receptors' antigens are unknown. Specimen: cultured PBMCs, collected from culture after CMV antigen stimulation. Receptors were obtained from a human donor in good health (CMV status not recorded). Some clones in this sample may be carry-over from other donors' samples. Each CDR3 is given with its conserved first and last residue. The D gene is left open where the match is weak. Only part of the rows carry a size: once, few, many, or a class if the clone is expanded.

CDR3nt	CDR3aa	v_gene	d_gene	j_gene	len	abundance
TGTGCCACCAGCAGAGGCAGGGACCTCGGTGGCTACACCTTC	CATSRGRDLGGYTF	TRBV15	.	TRBJ1-2	14	.
TGCAGCGTGGGTGGACTAGTTTGGACCGGGGAGCTGTTTTTT	CSVGGLVWTGELFF	TRBV29-1	TRBD2	TRBJ2-2	14	.
TGTGCCAGCAGCCAATACACCCGGGGTTCCGATACGCAGTATTTT	CASSQYTRGSDTQYF	TRBV7-8	.	TRBJ2-3	15	many
TGTGCCACCAGTGATTCCGATCCAGGTAGGGTGCAGTATTTT	CATSDSDPGRVQYF	TRBV24-1	.	TRBJ2-3	14	few
TGCAGTGCCCAGACGTGGGAGGGCGGAGAGACCCAGTACTTC	CSAQTWEGGETQYF	TRBV20-1	TRBD2	TRBJ2-5	14	few
TGTGCTAGCAGCTTAGAAGAGGTAGAGACCCAGTACTTC	CASSLEEVETQYF	TRBV7-7	.	TRBJ2-5	13	few
TGTGCCAGCAGCTTCTGGACGCGTTGGGGGGATGAGCAGTTCTTC	CASSFWTRWGDEQFF	TRBV7-9	.	TRBJ2-1	15	few
TGCAGTGCTACGCCTTATAGGGTGGGACTAGCGGGAGTTAATGAGCAGTTCTTC	CSATPYRVGLAGVNEQFF	TRBV20-1	TRBD2	TRBJ2-1	18	.
TGTGCCAGCAGACAGGGGGCTAATGAAAAACTGTTTTTT	CASRQGANEKLFF	TRBV12-3/TRBV12-4	TRBD1	TRBJ1-4	13	many
TGTGCCAGCAGTTTAACTAGCGGGAGCTTCGAGCAGTTCTTC	CASSLTSGSFEQFF	TRBV12-3/TRBV12-4	TRBD2	TRBJ2-1	14	many
TGTGCCATCAGCCTCGACAGGCCGACAACTAATGAAAAACTGTTTTTT	CAISLDRPTTNEKLFF	TRBV10-3	.	TRBJ1-4	16	few
TGTGCCACCAGCAGTGGAGGGGCCGGGATTTCGAACACTGAAGCTTTCTTT	CATSSGGAGISNTEAFF	TRBV15	.	TRBJ1-1	17	.
TGCAGCGTTGGTCGATGGGATGGCTACACCTTC	CSVGRWDGYTF	TRBV29-1	.	TRBJ1-2	11	.
TGTGCCAGCAGTTCCAGTAAAAATTCACCCCTCCACTTT	CASSSSKNSPLHF	TRBV27	.	TRBJ1-6	13	.
TGTGCCACCCTCCCCCTAGCGGGAGAGGGCAATGAGCAGTTCTTC	CATLPLAGEGNEQFF	TRBV10-3	TRBD2	TRBJ2-1	15	.
TGTGCCAGCAGTTACCGGACGAGGGAGACCCAGTACTTC	CASSYRTRETQYF	TRBV6-2/TRBV6-3	.	TRBJ2-5	13	.
TGTGCCAGCAGCTTCCCCCCAGGGGGCAATGAGCAGTTCTTC	CASSFPPGGNEQFF	TRBV5-5	TRBD1	TRBJ2-1	14	.
TGTGCCAGCAGCCTAAGAGGGTTAGCGGGGGGGTCTTACAATGAGCAGTTCTTC	CASSLRGLAGGSYNEQFF	TRBV11-1	TRBD2	TRBJ2-1	18	few
TGTGCCAGTGGACCCGCGAGGGCAGGGGGATCCTACAATGAGCAGTTCTTC	CASGPARAGGSYNEQFF	TRBV19	TRBD1	TRBJ2-1	17	once
TGTGCCAGCAGTTTCCTCGGGGGAACCTACGAGCAGTACTTC	CASSFLGGTYEQYF	TRBV6-2/TRBV6-3	.	TRBJ2-7	14	.
TGTGCCAGCTCACCGGACAGTTTAGATACGCAGTATTTT	CASSPDSLDTQYF	TRBV18	.	TRBJ2-3	13	few
TGTGCCACCAGCGATTGGACTGGCGGTAACAATGAGCAGTTCTTC	CATSDWTGGNNEQFF	TRBV15	.	TRBJ2-1	15	few
TGCAGTGCTAGAGACCCGCAGGGGGCCTACAATCAGCCCCAGCATTTT	CSARDPQGAYNQPQHF	TRBV20-1	TRBD1	TRBJ1-5	16	.
TGTGCCAGCAGCTTCAGCGACTACAATGAGCAGTTCTTC	CASSFSDYNEQFF	TRBV7-6	.	TRBJ2-1	13	many
TGCGCCAGCAGCCAAGAGGGCGTCCAGCCCCAGCATTTT	CASSQEGVQPQHF	TRBV4-1	.	TRBJ1-5	13	.
TGTGCCAGCAGTTCCCTACCGGGACTACTATCCTTC	CASSSLPGLLSF	TRBV28	TRBD2	TRBJ2-1	12	.
TGTGCCAGCAGCTTAATGTGGCGGGAGGGCCAGACGCAGTATTTT	CASSLMWREGQTQYF	TRBV7-6	TRBD2	TRBJ2-3	15	.
TGTGCCAGCAGCTTGGTAGGGCGGCCTACCTACGAGCAGTACTTC	CASSLVGRPTYEQYF	TRBV5-4	.	TRBJ2-7	15	few
TGTGCCAGCAGCTTAGGATGGGCCCAAACCAATCAGCCCCAGCATTTT	CASSLGWAQTNQPQHF	TRBV7-2	.	TRBJ1-5	16	many
TGTGCCACCAGCAGAGCGGGCGTCGACAGGGGGCGCCAGGAGACCCAGTACTTC	CATSRAGVDRGRQETQYF	TRBV15	TRBD1	TRBJ2-5	18	.
TGTGCCAGCAGGGGGACAAGGAACACTGAAGCTTTCTTT	CASRGTRNTEAFF	TRBV12-3/TRBV12-4	.	TRBJ1-1	13	.
TGTGCCAGCAGTTTATTGGGGACAGCAAACCTCAATGAGCAGTTCTTC	CASSLLGTANLNEQFF	TRBV27	TRBD1	TRBJ2-1	16	few
TGTGCCAGCAGTTTATCGGGCGTCGGACAAGAGACCCAGTACTTC	CASSLSGVGQETQYF	TRBV27	.	TRBJ2-5	15	.
TGTGCCAGTAGTATAGCCAGCGGGAGCGTTTCCTACAATGAGCAGTTCTTC	CASSIASGSVSYNEQFF	TRBV19	TRBD2	TRBJ2-1	17	.
TGTGCCACCAGTGACCGCGGACAGGGGCAAGGAAACACCATATATTTT	CATSDRGQGQGNTIYF	TRBV24-1	TRBD1	TRBJ1-3	16	.
TGTGCCAGCAGCTCGAGTCAGACAGTTTACAATGAGCAGTTCTTC	CASSSSQTVYNEQFF	TRBV7-9	.	TRBJ2-1	15	.
TGCAGTGCTAGAGATCCGGGGGCCCGAACCTACGAGCAGTACTTC	CSARDPGARTYEQYF	TRBV20-1	.	TRBJ2-7	15	.
TGCGCCAGCAGCCAAGATACCGGTCGGGAAAAACTGTTTTTT	CASSQDTGREKLFF	TRBV4-3	.	TRBJ1-4	14	few
TGCGCCAGCAAAAAGGGGCGAGCATACAATGAGCAGTTCTTC	CASKKGRAYNEQFF	TRBV23-1	.	TRBJ2-1	14	few
TGTGCCATCAGGGATGCAAGGGGGCTCGGCACTGAAGCTTTCTTT	CAIRDARGLGTEAFF	TRBV10-3	TRBD1	TRBJ1-1	15	.
TGCAGTGCTAGAGATCCCCGACTAGCGGGAACCTTGAAGGAGCAGTTCTTC	CSARDPRLAGTLKEQFF	TRBV20-1	TRBD2	TRBJ2-1	17	.
TGTGCCAGCAGCGCGTTCGACAGGGGGATCGGTTCACCCCTCCACTTT	CASSAFDRGIGSPLHF	TRBV7-2	TRBD1	TRBJ1-6	16	few
TGTGCCAGCAGTTATGGGACCCAGGCCAGGAATAGCAATCAGCCCCAGCATTTT	CASSYGTQARNSNQPQHF	TRBV6-1	.	TRBJ1-5	18	few
TGTGCCAGCAGCCCGGTGATGATCGGGGAGCTGTTTTTT	CASSPVMIGELFF	TRBV7-2	.	TRBJ2-2	13	few
TGTGCCAGCAGTGACCCTATCTTAAGCGGCGCGAACACCGGGGAGCTGTTTTTT	CASSDPILSGANTGELFF	TRBV25-1	.	TRBJ2-2	18	.
TGCAGTGCTAGAGCTCCAGGGAAAGAGTATACCGGGGAGCTGTTTTTT	CSARAPGKEYTGELFF	TRBV20-1	.	TRBJ2-2	16	few
TGCGCCAGCAAGTCCTATAGCCAACCTTCCCTCTACAATGAGCAGTTCTTC	CASKSYSQPSLYNEQFF	TRBV4-1	.	TRBJ2-1	17	.